This T cell receptor (beta chain) was documented in a study of blood T cell repertoires in COVID-19. Study-level background: Samples of COVID-19 (acute and convalescent) were obtained from the United States, Italy and Spain. T cells, B-cell-depleted T cells, or PBMCs provided the cDNA or gDNA that served as material.

This CDR3 has 13 amino acids. Germline V gives CDR1 MDHEN, CDR2 SYDVKM. The ends were cut back, 6 bases at V and 5 bases at J, with 13 bases in the middle. In the source study's methods: Using reference gene primer amplification, nucleated cell counts were estimated. This table comes from immunoSEQ multiplex PCR, and its TCRdb copy is limited to in-frame clones, with some not included. For V, J and clone size, that table is used; D and trimming come from the DNA. The sample has around 100,000 clones; 84% are singletons. The sample was peripheral blood. This receptor was obtained from a human donor in a cohort sampled during active COVID-19. The chain is built from TRBV28 and TRBJ1-2, with D possibly being TRBD1 (5 bases). CDR3 bases: TGTGCCAGCAGCCAAGGGACTCCTTATGGCTACACCTTC. This codes for CASSQGTPYGYTF.